These 9 T cell receptor beta chains were all obtained from the same sample, sequenced in a study of OX40 agonist ivuxolimab in advanced cancers. Repertoires were generated with immunoSEQ multiplex PCR, while TCRdb's copy carries only in-frame clones and drops some. The data show some 86,000 clones, approximately 91% seen once. The sequencing here drew on CD4+ or CD8+ T cells sorted from blood, taken in a trial of the OX40 agonist ivuxolimab. The receptors stem from an adult with an advanced solid tumor such as melanoma, head and neck, liver or kidney cancer.

V and J are TRBV27 and TRBJ2-2, with D uncertain. V shed 0 bases and J shed 1 base, with 0 bases lying between them. The CDR3 consists of 13 residues. The germline V gene encodes CDR1 MNHEY and CDR2 SMNVEV (reference sequence). CDR3 protein: CASSLSNTGELFF. The DNA for the CDR3 is TGTGCCAGCAGTTTATCGAACACCGGGGAGCTGTTTTTT.

CDR3 protein: CASSMGLFDEQYF. CDR3 in DNA: TGTGCCAGTAGTATGGGGCTATTTGACGAGCAGTACTTC. The chain couples TRBV19 to TRBJ2-7, with TRBD1 as a possible D gene (5 bases). V lost 3 bases to trimming and J lost 5 bases, with 11 bases between them. The CDR3 is 13 amino acids. Looked up from germline, CDR1 is LNHDA and CDR2 is SQIVND (reference sequence).

This clone was seen just once. V and J are TRBV7-8 and TRBJ2-1; 15 bases fit TRBD2. Germline V gene sequence: CDR1 SGHVS, CDR2 FQNEAQ. The CDR3 consists of 19 residues. Germline trimming cut 0 bases from V and 4 bases from J; bases unmatched to any gene: 7. CDR3 bases: TGTGCCAGCAGCTTAGCCCTACCCGGGACTAGCGGGAGGTACAATGAGCAGTTCTTC. Its protein is CASSLALPGTSGRYNEQFF.

The chain links TRBV14 to TRBJ2-1; D is unclear. Germline V CDR1 and CDR2: SGHDN, FVKESK. Trimming cost V 8 bases and J 2 bases, with 10 bases left between them. The CDR3 consists of 13 residues. CDR3 bases: TGTGCCAGCTCATCCCTAACCTACAATGAGCAGTTCTTC. Translating gives CASSSLTYNEQFF.

This clone appeared a single time. V usage is TRBV2 and J usage is TRBJ2-3, with D possibly being TRBD2 (5 bases). Germline assignment: CDR1 SNHLY and CDR2 FYNNEI. The CDR3 has 14 residues. V was shortened by 3 bases and J by 6 bases, with 13 bases between the two germline ends. The CDR3 DNA is TGTGCCAGCAGTGACTGGCGGGTGACCGATACGCAGTATTTT. Protein product: CASSDWRVTDTQYF. The complete variable domain, with remaining parts taken from reference TRBV2 and TRBJ2-3, reads EPEVTQTPSHQVTQMGQEVILRCVPISNHLYFYWYRQILGQKVEFLVSFYNNEISEKSEIFDDQFSVERPDGSNFTLKIRSTKLEDSAMYFCASSDWRVTDTQYFGPGTRLTVL.

The chain recombines TRBV6-6 with TRBJ2-1; 7 bases are a match to TRBD2. V gave up 2 bases and J gave up 9 bases; unmatched junction bases: 7. Germline V CDR1 and CDR2: MNHNY, SVGAGI (reference sequence). The CDR3 sequence is 14 residues long. This chain's CDR3 is CASSYVSGGGEQFF. DNA of the CDR3: TGTGCCAGCAGTTACGTTTCGGGAGGTGGTGAGCAGTTCTTC.

V gene TRBV28 combines with J gene TRBJ1-1; D remains ambiguous. Germline values: CDR1 MDHEN, CDR2 SYDVKM. V lost 6 bases and J 1 base, leaving 18 bases between the germline ends. The CDR3 runs 16 residues. DNA of the CDR3: TGTGCCAGCAGCCTACCATCTTTTACGGAGAACACTGAAGCTTTCTTT. This sequence encodes CASSLPSFTENTEAFF.

V is TRBV29-1 and J is TRBJ2-7, with 9 bases aligning to TRBD1. Germline CDR1 SQVTM, CDR2 ANQGSEA. With 7 bases clipped from V and 6 bases from J, the junction kept 13 bases outside the gene matches. This CDR3 comprises 14 residues. The DNA of the CDR3 is TGCAGCGCAAGACCCCGGGACAGGGATAGCGAGCAGTACTTC. Amino acids: CSARPRDRDSEQYF.

The chain employs TRBV15 and TRBJ2-2; the D call may be TRBD1 or TRBD2 (5 bases each). The ends were cut back, 6 bases at V and 0 bases at J, with 14 bases in the middle. Germline-derived CDR1 and CDR2 are LNHNV and YYDKDF (reference sequence). The CDR3 length is 16 residues. The CDR3 sequence is CATRGDGGANTGELFF. The CDR3 coding sequence is TGTGCCACCAGGGGGGATGGGGGTGCGAACACCGGGGAGCTGTTTTTT.